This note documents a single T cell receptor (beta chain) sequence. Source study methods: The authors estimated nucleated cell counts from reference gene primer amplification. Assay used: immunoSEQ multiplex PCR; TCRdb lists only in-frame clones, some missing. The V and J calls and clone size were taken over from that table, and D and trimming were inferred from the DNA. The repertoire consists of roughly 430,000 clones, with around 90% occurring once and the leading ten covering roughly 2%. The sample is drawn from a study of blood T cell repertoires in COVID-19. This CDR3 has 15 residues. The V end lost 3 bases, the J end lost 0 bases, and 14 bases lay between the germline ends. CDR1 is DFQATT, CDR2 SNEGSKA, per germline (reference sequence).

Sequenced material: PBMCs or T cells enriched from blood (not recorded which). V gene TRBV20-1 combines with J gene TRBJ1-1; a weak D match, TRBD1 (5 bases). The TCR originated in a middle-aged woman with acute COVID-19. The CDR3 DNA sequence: TGCAGTGCTAGTCCTTCGGGGGGGGTGAACACTGAAGCTTTCTTT. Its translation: CSASPSGGVNTEAFF.